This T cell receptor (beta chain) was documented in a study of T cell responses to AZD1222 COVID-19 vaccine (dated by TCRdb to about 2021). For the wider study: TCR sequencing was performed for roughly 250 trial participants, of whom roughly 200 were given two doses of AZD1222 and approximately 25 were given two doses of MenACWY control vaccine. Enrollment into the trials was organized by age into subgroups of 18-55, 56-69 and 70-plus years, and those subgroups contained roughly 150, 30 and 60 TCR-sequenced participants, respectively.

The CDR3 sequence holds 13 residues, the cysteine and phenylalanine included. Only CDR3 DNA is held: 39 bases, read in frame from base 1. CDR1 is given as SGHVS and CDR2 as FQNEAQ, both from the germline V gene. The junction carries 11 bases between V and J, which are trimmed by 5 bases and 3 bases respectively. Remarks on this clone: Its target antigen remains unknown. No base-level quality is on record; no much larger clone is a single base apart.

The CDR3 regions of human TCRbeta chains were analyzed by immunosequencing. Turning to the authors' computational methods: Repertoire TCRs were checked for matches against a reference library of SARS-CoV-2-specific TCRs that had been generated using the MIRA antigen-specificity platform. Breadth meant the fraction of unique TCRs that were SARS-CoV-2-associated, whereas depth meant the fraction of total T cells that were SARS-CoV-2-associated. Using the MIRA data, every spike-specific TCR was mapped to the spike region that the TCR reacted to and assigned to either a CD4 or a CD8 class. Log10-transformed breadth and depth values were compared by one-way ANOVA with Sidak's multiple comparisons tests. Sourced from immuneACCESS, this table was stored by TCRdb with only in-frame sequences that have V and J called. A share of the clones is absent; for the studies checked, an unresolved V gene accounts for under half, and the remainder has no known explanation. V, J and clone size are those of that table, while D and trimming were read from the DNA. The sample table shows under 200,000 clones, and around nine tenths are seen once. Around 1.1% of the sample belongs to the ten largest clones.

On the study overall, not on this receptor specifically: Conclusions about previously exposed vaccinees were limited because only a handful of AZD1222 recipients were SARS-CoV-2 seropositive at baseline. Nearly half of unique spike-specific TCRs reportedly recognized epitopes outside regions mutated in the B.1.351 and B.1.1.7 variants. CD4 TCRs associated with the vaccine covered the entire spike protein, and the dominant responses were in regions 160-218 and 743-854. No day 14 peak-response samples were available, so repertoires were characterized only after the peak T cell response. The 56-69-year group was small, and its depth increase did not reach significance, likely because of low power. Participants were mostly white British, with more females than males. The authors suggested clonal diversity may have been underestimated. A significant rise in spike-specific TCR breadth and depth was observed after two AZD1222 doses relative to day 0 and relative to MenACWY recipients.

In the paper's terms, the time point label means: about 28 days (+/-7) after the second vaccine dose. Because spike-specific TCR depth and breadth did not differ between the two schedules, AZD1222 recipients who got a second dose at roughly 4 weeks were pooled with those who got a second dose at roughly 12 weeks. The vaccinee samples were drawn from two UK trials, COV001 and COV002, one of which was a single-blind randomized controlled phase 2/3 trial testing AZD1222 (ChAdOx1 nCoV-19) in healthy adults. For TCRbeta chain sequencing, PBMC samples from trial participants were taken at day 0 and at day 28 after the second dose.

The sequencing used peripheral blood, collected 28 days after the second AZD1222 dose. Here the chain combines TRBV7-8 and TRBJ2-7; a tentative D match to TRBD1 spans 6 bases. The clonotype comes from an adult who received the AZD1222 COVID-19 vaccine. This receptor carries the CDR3 CASSMTGDYEQYF. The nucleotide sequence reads TGTGCCAGCAGCATGACAGGAGACTACGAGCAGTACTTC.